This T cell receptor beta chain came from a study of T cells in Graves' hyperthyroidism and ophthalmopathy. J was trimmed by 5 bases and V by 1 base; bases with no gene match: 7. CDR1 LNHNV and CDR2 YYDKDF come from the germline V gene (reference sequence). CDR3 size: 16 residues. With respect to this clonotype: A much larger clone lies a single base off, so this may be a read error.

Patients with uncontrolled infections, other autoimmune diseases, pregnancy or lactation were excluded. TCR beta CDR3 regions were amplified from RNA. First-round RT-PCR with HTBI primers amplified the TCR CDR3 region. TCRdb itself ran the multiplex PCR reads through MiXCR, one entry per CDR3 protein. The top ten hold 7.3% of the sample, which has about 560,000 distinct CDR3 sequences, around 16% seen once. This TCR was recovered from a woman in her 30s with Graves' hyperthyroidism. The chain uses TRBV15 and TRBJ2-5; 10 bases agree with TRBD2. Material for sequencing was blood. The CDR3 loop is CATSRGTGLASETQYF. CDR3 coding DNA: TGTGCCACCAGCAGAGGTACGGGACTAGCGTCGGAGACCCAGTACTTC.